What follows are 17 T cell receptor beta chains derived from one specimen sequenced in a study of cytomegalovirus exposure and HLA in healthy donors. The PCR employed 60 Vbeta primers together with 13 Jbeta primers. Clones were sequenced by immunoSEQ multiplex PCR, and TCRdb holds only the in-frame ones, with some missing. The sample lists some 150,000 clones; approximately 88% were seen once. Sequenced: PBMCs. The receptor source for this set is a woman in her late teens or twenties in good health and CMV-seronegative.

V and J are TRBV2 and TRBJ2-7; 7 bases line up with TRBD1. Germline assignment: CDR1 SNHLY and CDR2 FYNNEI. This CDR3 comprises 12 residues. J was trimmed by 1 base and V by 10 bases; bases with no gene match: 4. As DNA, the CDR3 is TGTGCCAATAGACAGGGTTCCTACGAGCAGTACTTC. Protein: CANRQGSYEQYF.

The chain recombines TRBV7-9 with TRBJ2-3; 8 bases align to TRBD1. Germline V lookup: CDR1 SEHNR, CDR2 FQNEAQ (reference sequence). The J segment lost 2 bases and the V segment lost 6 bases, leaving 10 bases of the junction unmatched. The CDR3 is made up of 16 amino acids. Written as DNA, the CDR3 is TGTGCCAGCAGTTCCCGACAGGGGCGAGTCACAGATACGCAGTATTTT. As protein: CASSSRQGRVTDTQYF.

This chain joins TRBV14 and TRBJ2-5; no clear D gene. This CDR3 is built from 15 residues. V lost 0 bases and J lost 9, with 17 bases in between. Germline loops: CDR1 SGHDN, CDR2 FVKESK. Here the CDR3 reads CASSQDDLDPPAQYF. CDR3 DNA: TGTGCCAGCAGCCAAGATGATCTAGACCCCCCGGCCCAGTACTTC.

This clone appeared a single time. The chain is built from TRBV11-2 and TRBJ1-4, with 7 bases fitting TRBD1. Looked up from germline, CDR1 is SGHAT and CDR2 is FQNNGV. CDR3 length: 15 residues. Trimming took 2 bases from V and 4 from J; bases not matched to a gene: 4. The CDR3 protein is CASSLRGQINEKLFF. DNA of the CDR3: TGTGCCAGCAGCTTAAGGGGACAGATTAATGAAAAACTGTTTTTT.

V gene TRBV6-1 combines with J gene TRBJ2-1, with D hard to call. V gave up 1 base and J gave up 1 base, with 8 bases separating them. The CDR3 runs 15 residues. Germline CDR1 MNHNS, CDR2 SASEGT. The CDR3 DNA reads TGTGCCAGCAGTGAAGGACTCGCTTCCTACAATGAGCAGTTCTTC. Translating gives CASSEGLASYNEQFF.

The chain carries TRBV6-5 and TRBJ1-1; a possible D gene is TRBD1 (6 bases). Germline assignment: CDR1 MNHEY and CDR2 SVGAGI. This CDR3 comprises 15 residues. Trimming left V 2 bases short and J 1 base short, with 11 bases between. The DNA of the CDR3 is TGTGCCAGCAGTTACGGTTTAGGGGGGAACACTGAAGCTTTCTTT. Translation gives CASSYGLGGNTEAFF.

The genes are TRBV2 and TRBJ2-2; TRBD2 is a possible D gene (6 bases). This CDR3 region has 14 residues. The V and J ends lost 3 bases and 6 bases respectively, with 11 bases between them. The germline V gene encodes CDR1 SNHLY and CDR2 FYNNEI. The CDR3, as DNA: TGTGCCAGCAGTGACGGAGGGGCAGCCGGGGAGCTGTTTTTT. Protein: CASSDGGAAGELFF.

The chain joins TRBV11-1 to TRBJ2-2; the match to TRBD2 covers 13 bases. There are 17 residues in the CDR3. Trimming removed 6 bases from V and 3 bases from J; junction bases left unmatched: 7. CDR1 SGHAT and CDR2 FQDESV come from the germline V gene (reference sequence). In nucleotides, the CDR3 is TGTGCCAGCAGTTTGACTAGCGGGGGGCCGTACACCGGGGAGCTGTTTTTT. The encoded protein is CASSLTSGGPYTGELFF.

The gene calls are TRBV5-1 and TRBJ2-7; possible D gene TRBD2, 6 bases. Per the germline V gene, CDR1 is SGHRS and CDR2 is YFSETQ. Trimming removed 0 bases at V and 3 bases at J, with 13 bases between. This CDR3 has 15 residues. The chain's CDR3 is CASSLGAGRDYEQYF. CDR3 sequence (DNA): TGCGCCAGCAGCTTGGGGGCCGGGAGAGACTACGAGCAGTACTTC.

The CDR3 here is CSVGGGGNTGELFF. CDR3 sequence (DNA): TGCAGCGTTGGCGGGGGAGGGAACACCGGGGAGCTGTTTTTT. J is TRBJ2-2 and V is TRBV29-1, with 7 nucleotides matching TRBD2. The germline V gene has CDR1 SQVTM and CDR2 ANQGSEA. The CDR3 consists of 14 residues. V was pared by 4 bases and J by 1 base, with 3 bases of the junction left unmatched.

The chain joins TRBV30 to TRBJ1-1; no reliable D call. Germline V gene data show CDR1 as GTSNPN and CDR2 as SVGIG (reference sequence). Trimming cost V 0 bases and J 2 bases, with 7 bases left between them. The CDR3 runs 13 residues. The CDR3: CAWSVEANTEAFF. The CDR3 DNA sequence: TGTGCCTGGAGTGTAGAAGCTAACACTGAAGCTTTCTTT.

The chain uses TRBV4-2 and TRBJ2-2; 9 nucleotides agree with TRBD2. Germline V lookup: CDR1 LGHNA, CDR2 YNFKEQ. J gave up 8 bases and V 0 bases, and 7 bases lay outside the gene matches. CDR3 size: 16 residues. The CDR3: CASSQEAGGLVGELFF. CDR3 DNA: TGTGCCAGCAGCCAAGAGGCGGGGGGGCTGGTTGGGGAGCTGTTTTTT.

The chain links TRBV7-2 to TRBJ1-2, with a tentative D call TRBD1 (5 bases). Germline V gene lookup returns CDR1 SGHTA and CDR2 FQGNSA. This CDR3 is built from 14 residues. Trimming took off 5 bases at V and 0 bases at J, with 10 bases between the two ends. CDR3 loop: CASSSGATNYGYTF. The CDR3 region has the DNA TGTGCCAGCAGCAGCGGGGCGACTAACTATGGCTACACCTTC. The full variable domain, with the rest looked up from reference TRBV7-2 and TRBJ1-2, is GAGVSQSPSNKVTEKGKDVELRCDPISGHTALYWYRQSLGQGLEFLIYFQGNSAPDKSGLPSDRFSAERTGGSVSTLTIQRTQQEDSAVYLCASSSGATNYGYTFGSGTRLTVV.

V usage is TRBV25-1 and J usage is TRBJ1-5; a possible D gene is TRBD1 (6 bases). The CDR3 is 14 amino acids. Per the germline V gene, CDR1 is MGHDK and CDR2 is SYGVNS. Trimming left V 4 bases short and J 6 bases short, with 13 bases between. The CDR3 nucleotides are TGTGCCAGCAGTGCAACGGGACAACCTCAGCCCCAGCATTTT. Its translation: CASSATGQPQPQHF.

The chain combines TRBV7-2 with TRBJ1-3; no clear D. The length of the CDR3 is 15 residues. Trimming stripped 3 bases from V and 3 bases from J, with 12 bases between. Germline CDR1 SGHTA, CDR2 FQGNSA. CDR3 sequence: CASSLIDGVGNTIYF. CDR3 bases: TGTGCCAGCAGCTTGATCGACGGGGTTGGAAACACCATATATTTT.

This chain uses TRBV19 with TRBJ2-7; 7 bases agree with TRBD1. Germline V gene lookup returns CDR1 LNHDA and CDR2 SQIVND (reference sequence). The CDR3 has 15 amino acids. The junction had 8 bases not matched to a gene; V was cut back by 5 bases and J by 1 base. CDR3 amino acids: CASSEVGDSSYEQYF. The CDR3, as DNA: TGTGCCAGTAGTGAGGTGGGGGACAGTTCCTACGAGCAGTACTTC.

CDR3 DNA sequence: TGTGCCAGCTCACCCACAGTACAGGAGCCCCAGCATTTT. The encoded protein is CASSPTVQEPQHF. The rearrangement joins TRBV18 to TRBJ1-5; D possibly corresponds to TRBD1 (5 bases). Germline CDR1 KGHSH, CDR2 LQKENI. This CDR3 has 13 residues. V lost 3 bases and J 8 bases, leaving 11 bases between the germline ends. The full variable domain, completed using reference TRBV18 and TRBJ1-5, is NAGVMQNPRHLVRRRGQEARLRCSPMKGHSHVYWYRQLPEEGLKFMVYLQKENIIDESGMPKERFSAEFPKEGPSILRIQQVVRGDSAAYFCASSPTVQEPQHFGDGTRLSIL.